What follows are 32 T cell receptor beta chains derived from one specimen sequenced in a study of T cell responses to AZD1222 COVID-19 vaccine. Assay used: immunoSEQ multiplex PCR; TCRdb lists only in-frame clones, some missing. The sample gives 65,000 to 95,000 clones, 80% of which show up once; 22% is in the top ten. The sample consisted of peripheral blood, taken on day 0 of AZD1222 vaccination. All receptors derive from an adult in good health.

The chain carries TRBV29-1 and TRBJ1-1, with TRBD1 as a possible D gene (5 bases). The V and J ends lost 7 bases and 4 bases respectively, with 16 bases between them. CDR1 and CDR2 from the germline V gene are SQVTM and ANQGSEA. This CDR3 has 13 residues. For the CDR3, the DNA is TGCAGCGGACATTGGGGGTTCAGCACTGAAGCTTTCTTT. Amino acid sequence: CSGHWGFSTEAFF.

The rearrangement links TRBV19 to TRBJ1-1; a weak D match, TRBD1 (5 bases). CDR3 length: 12 residues. The V end lost 7 bases, the J end lost 7 bases, and 13 bases lay between the germline ends. Germline assignment: CDR1 LNHDA and CDR2 SQIVND (reference sequence). For the CDR3, the DNA is TGTGCCAGTACCCCCAAGACAGATGAAGCTTTCTTT. Translated: CASTPKTDEAFF.

The V call is TRBV6-2 or TRBV6-3, the J call TRBJ1-5; 8 bases line up with TRBD1. Germline loops: CDR1 MNHEY, CDR2 SVGEGT. The trim removed 4 bases at V and 7 bases at J, leaving 3 bases unmatched. CDR3 length equals 13 residues. The CDR3 nucleotides are TGTGCCAGCAGTTGGACAGGGCAGCAGCCCCAGCATTTT. It is translated as CASSWTGQQPQHF.

Points on this clone: This specimen includes other DNA sequences encoding the same CDR3. V is TRBV12-3 or TRBV12-4 and J is TRBJ2-2; no reliable D call. Deletions cut 3 bases from V and 8 bases from J, with 4 bases between. CDR3 size: 11 residues. CDR3 nucleotides: TGTGCCAGCAGTTTGCTGGGGGAGCTGTTTTTT. Its translation is CASSLLGELFF.

This rearrangement joins TRBV18 to TRBJ1-1; 9 bases agree with TRBD1. Germline-derived CDR1 and CDR2 are KGHSH and LQKENI. The CDR3 is 13 residues long. Trimming cost V 6 bases and J 6 bases; bases outside gene matches: 5. The chain's CDR3 is CASSSGTGSEAFF. CDR3 sequence (DNA): TGTGCCAGCTCTTCCGGGACAGGGTCTGAAGCTTTCTTT.

This chain uses TRBV7-9 with TRBJ1-2; D is possibly TRBD1 (5 bases). The CDR3 consists of 14 residues. Trimming pared 0 bases from V and 0 bases from J, leaving 5 bases between. CDR1 is SEHNR, CDR2 FQNEAQ, per germline (reference sequence). The CDR3, as DNA: TGTGCCAGCAGCTTAGCGACAGCTAACTATGGCTACACCTTC. Translation: CASSLATANYGYTF.

V gene TRBV6-1 combines with J gene TRBJ2-2; tentative D call: TRBD2 (6 bases). CDR3 length: 16 residues. The V gene's germline CDR1 is MNHNS and CDR2 SASEGT. V shed 5 bases and J shed 4 bases, with 17 bases lying between them. The CDR3 nucleotides are TGTGCCAGCAGTCAAGGGGACTTCGGGGTCACCGGGGAGCTGTTTTTT. Protein sequence: CASSQGDFGVTGELFF.

This chain joins TRBV11-2 and TRBJ1-1; TRBD1 might be the D (5 bases). The CDR3 spans 13 residues. Deletions cut 5 bases from V and 6 bases from J, with 13 bases between. Germline V gives CDR1 SGHAT, CDR2 FQNNGV. CDR3 in amino acids: CASSPSGTAEAFF. As DNA, the CDR3 is TGTGCCAGCAGCCCCTCAGGGACCGCTGAAGCTTTCTTT.

This chain joins TRBV5-6 and TRBJ2-7, with TRBD1 identical over 9 bases. CDR3 length: 16 amino acids. The trim removed 4 bases at V and 1 base at J, leaving 9 bases unmatched. The germline V gene has CDR1 SGHDT and CDR2 YYEEEE. As DNA, the CDR3 is TGTGCCAGCAGCACTGGGGCGGGACAGGGATCCTACGAGCAGTACTTC. Protein product: CASSTGAGQGSYEQYF.

This clone was found once. CDR3 protein: CATRPQGPGGEQFF. The DNA for the CDR3 is TGTGCCACCCGGCCCCAGGGACCCGGTGGGGAGCAGTTCTTC. V gene TRBV6-5 combines with J gene TRBJ2-1; D tentatively reads TRBD1 or TRBD2 (5 bases each). This CDR3 comprises 14 residues. Germline loops: CDR1 MNHEY, CDR2 SVGAGI. V was clipped by 10 bases and J by 10 bases, with 23 bases between them.

This rearrangement joins TRBV4-2 to TRBJ2-3; D gene uncertain. The CDR3 is 16 amino acids. V was clipped by 1 base and J by 2 bases, with 13 bases between them. Germline V gives CDR1 LGHNA, CDR2 YNFKEQ. The chain's CDR3 is CASSQASGSLTDTQYF. The CDR3 coding sequence is TGTGCCAGCAGCCAAGCTAGTGGCAGTCTCACAGATACGCAGTATTTT.

The chain couples TRBV28 to TRBJ1-5, with D perhaps TRBD1 (5 bases). Per the germline V gene, CDR1 is MDHEN and CDR2 is SYDVKM. The CDR3 runs to 15 residues. Trimming removed 5 bases from V and 8 bases from J, with 19 bases in between. The CDR3 nucleotides are TGTGCCAGCAGTAGTGGGGGGGTGCGAAGTAAGCCCCAGCATTTT. It codes for CASSSGGVRSKPQHF.

The chain combines TRBV3-1 (or the pseudogene TRBV3-2) with TRBJ2-1, with 9 bases that match TRBD2. This CDR3 has 14 amino acids. Germline CDR1 reads LGHDT; CDR2 reads YNNKEL (reference sequence). V was pared by 8 bases and J by 7 bases, with 9 bases of the junction left unmatched. DNA for the CDR3: TGTGCCAGCGTTGGCGGGGGGGCCGGGAATGAGCAGTTCTTC. It yields the protein CASVGGGAGNEQFF.

The CDR3 protein is CASSPPGRQNTEAFF. CDR3 nucleotide sequence: TGTGCCAGCAGTCCCCCAGGCCGACAGAACACTGAAGCTTTCTTT. The V and J genes are TRBV27 and TRBJ1-1; D not certain. Germline V gives CDR1 MNHEY, CDR2 SMNVEV (reference sequence). The length of the CDR3 is 15 residues. With 5 bases removed from V and 1 base from J, the gap between germline ends came to 14 bases.

The rearrangement joins TRBV6-5 to TRBJ1-1; TRBD1 matches at 8 bases. Germline loops: CDR1 MNHEY, CDR2 SVGAGI. Trimming cost V 6 bases and J 3 bases; bases outside gene matches: 9. CDR3 size: 15 residues. DNA of the CDR3: TGTGCCAGCAGAGGGACAGGTCTGTGGGACACTGAAGCTTTCTTT. Translating gives CASRGTGLWDTEAFF.

The chain links TRBV5-1 to TRBJ2-3, with TRBD2 identical over 15 bases. This CDR3 contains 17 residues. Germline values: CDR1 SGHRS, CDR2 YFSETQ. Losses at the gene ends were 2 bases for V and 1 base for J; bases not matched to a gene: 2. CDR3 nucleotide sequence: TGCGCCAGCAGCTTAGGGACTAGCGGGAGGCGCACAGATACGCAGTATTTT. The encoded protein is CASSLGTSGRRTDTQYF.

This clone occurred a few times. The chain couples TRBV3-1 (or the pseudogene TRBV3-2) to TRBJ1-4; 11 nucleotides line up with TRBD1. CDR3 length: 17 amino acids. Per germline, CDR1 LGHDT and CDR2 YNNKEL (reference sequence). The V gene end was trimmed by 4 bases and the J gene end by 3 bases; junction bases not matched to a gene: 7. The CDR3 DNA is TGTGCCAGCAGCCGCGGACAGGGGGCAGGGTCTAATGAAAAACTGTTTTTT. This codes for CASSRGQGAGSNEKLFF.

The chain combines TRBV6-1 with TRBJ2-7; D not resolved. This CDR3 region has 15 residues. Germline assignment: CDR1 MNHNS and CDR2 SASEGT. The V end was cut by 2 bases, the J end by 3 bases, with 14 bases between. The CDR3 sequence is CASSENRNYYYEQYF. In DNA form, the CDR3 reads TGTGCCAGCAGTGAAAACAGAAACTATTACTACGAGCAGTACTTC.

The V gene is TRBV28, the J gene TRBJ1-5; TRBD1 is a possible D gene (6 bases). The length of the CDR3 is 14 residues. CDR1 MDHEN and CDR2 SYDVKM come from the germline V gene. The ends were cut back, 2 bases at V and 2 bases at J, with 7 bases in the middle. This chain's CDR3 is CASSLKGGNQPQHF. Here the CDR3 DNA reads TGTGCCAGCAGTTTAAAGGGGGGCAATCAGCCCCAGCATTTT.

V usage is TRBV24-1 and J usage is TRBJ1-6; D is undetermined. CDR3 size: 13 residues. Per the germline V gene, CDR1 is KGHDR and CDR2 is SFDVKD. The germline V and J ends were trimmed by 5 bases and 0 bases, with 1 base remaining between them. CDR3 residues: CATSASYNSPLHF. Here the CDR3 DNA reads TGTGCCACCAGTGCCTCCTATAATTCACCCCTCCACTTT.

The rearrangement joins TRBV5-1 to TRBJ2-5; no firm D call. Per germline, CDR1 SGHRS and CDR2 YFSETQ. The CDR3 totals 13 residues. V lost 0 bases to trimming and J lost 5 bases, with 8 bases between them. The chain's CDR3 is CASSLDPKETQYF. DNA for the CDR3: TGCGCCAGCAGCTTGGACCCCAAGGAGACCCAGTACTTC.

This clone has just one count. The rearrangement links TRBV28 to TRBJ2-6, with D perhaps TRBD1 or TRBD2 (6 bases each). V dropped 8 bases and J dropped 0 bases, with 14 bases sitting between them. The CDR3 totals 16 residues. Germline CDR1 and CDR2: MDHEN and SYDVKM. The chain's CDR3 is CASHGGTRSGANVLTF. The CDR3 bases are TGTGCCAGCCACGGGGGCACTCGCTCTGGGGCCAACGTCCTGACTTTC.

As DNA, the CDR3 is TGTGCCAGCAGCGGACAGCTACCATACAATGAGCAGTTCTTC. Encoded protein: CASSGQLPYNEQFF. The V and J genes are TRBV7-9 and TRBJ2-1; D is perhaps TRBD1 (6 bases). Trimming took 5 bases from V and 4 from J, leaving 12 bases between them. The germline CDR1 and CDR2 sequences are SEHNR and FQNEAQ (reference sequence). CDR3 length: 14 residues.

This clone was seen more than once but under ten times. Here the CDR3 reads CASSPTGGRYGYTF. In nucleotides, the CDR3 is TGTGCCAGCAGCCCCACAGGGGGCAGGTATGGCTACACCTTC. The V gene is TRBV11-2, the J gene TRBJ1-2; 9 bases agree with TRBD1. Germline V gene data show CDR1 as SGHAT and CDR2 as FQNNGV. The trim removed 5 bases at V and 5 bases at J, leaving 6 bases unmatched. There are 14 residues in the CDR3.

The chain links TRBV19 to TRBJ2-3; tentative D call: TRBD1 (6 bases). Germline lookup yields CDR1 LNHDA and CDR2 SQIVND (reference sequence). The V gene lost 3 bases and the J gene lost 0 bases, with 10 bases spanning the gap. CDR3 size: 15 residues. DNA for the CDR3: TGTGCCAGTAGTATTGGGGGCCGGAGCACAGATACGCAGTATTTT. The encoded protein is CASSIGGRSTDTQYF.

V usage is TRBV7-6 and J usage is TRBJ1-3; D not resolved. CDR3 length: 14 residues. The germline V gene has CDR1 SGHVS and CDR2 FNYEAQ. Between the trimmed V and J ends, which lost 1 base and 0 bases, there was a span of 4 bases. The chain's CDR3 is CASSLEASGNTIYF. The CDR3 DNA is TGTGCCAGCAGCTTAGAGGCCTCTGGAAACACCATATATTTT.

The chain recombines TRBV3-1 (or the pseudogene TRBV3-2) with TRBJ1-1, with D unclear. Deletions cut 4 bases from V and 4 bases from J, with 16 bases between. The CDR3 runs to 15 residues. Germline CDR1 is LGHDT and CDR2 is YNNKEL (reference sequence). The CDR3: CASSPGGPRSTEAFF. For the CDR3, the DNA is TGTGCCAGCAGCCCCGGAGGGCCCCGAAGCACTGAAGCTTTCTTT.

The rearrangement joins TRBV15 to TRBJ1-5; 8 positions match TRBD1. This CDR3 spans 14 amino acids. Per germline, CDR1 LNHNV and CDR2 YYDKDF (reference sequence). Germline trimming cut 10 bases from V and 2 bases from J; bases unmatched to any gene: 7. CDR3 sequence: CASSETGGNQPQHF. The CDR3 region has the DNA TGTGCCAGCTCCGAGACAGGGGGCAATCAGCCCCAGCATTTT.

This sequence joins TRBV5-4 and TRBJ1-1; weak D call: TRBD1 (5 bases). The V end lost 5 bases, the J end lost 5 bases, and 19 bases lay between the germline ends. The CDR3 runs 15 residues. Germline CDR1 SGHNT, CDR2 YYREEE (reference sequence). CDR3 in amino acids: CASSESGGARTEAFF. In DNA, the CDR3 is TGTGCCAGCAGTGAAAGTGGTGGGGCTCGGACTGAAGCTTTCTTT.

The chain links TRBV18 to TRBJ1-1; D may be TRBD1 (6 bases). The CDR3 runs 13 residues. Germline V gene sequence: CDR1 KGHSH, CDR2 LQKENI. The V end lost 8 bases, the J end lost 1 base, and 11 bases lay between the germline ends. The CDR3 nucleotides read TGTGCCAGCAAACAGGGCCGGAACACTGAAGCTTTCTTT. This gives the protein CASKQGRNTEAFF.

V and J are TRBV14 and TRBJ2-1; D is undetermined. The V gene's germline CDR1 is SGHDN and CDR2 FVKESK. Trimming took off 0 bases at V and 6 bases at J, with 12 bases between the two ends. The CDR3 is made up of 15 amino acids. The CDR3 region is CASSQEKTSTNEQFF. In DNA form, the CDR3 reads TGTGCCAGCAGCCAAGAGAAGACTTCTACCAATGAGCAGTTCTTC.

The rearrangement uses TRBV2 and TRBJ2-5; D gene unclear. From germline, CDR1 is SNHLY and CDR2 FYNNEI. The CDR3 covers 13 residues. Trimming shortened V by 3 bases and J by 2 bases, and 7 bases separated the two germline ends. CDR3 bases: TGTGCCAGCAGTGATAGGGCGCAAGAGACCCAGTACTTC. Its translation is CASSDRAQETQYF.